These 25 T cell receptor beta chains were sequenced from one sample in a study of T cells in Graves' hyperthyroidism and ophthalmopathy. The source material, RNA transcripts, was used to amplify TCR beta CDR3 regions. Initially, a first-round RT-PCR of the TCR CDR3 employed the HTBI primer set. Each CDR3 protein gets one entry after TCRdb re-called the multiplex PCR reads with MiXCR. The sample records 550,000 to 800,000 distinct CDR3 sequences, about a sixth being singletons. Sequencing input: blood. Receptors were obtained from a man aged 18 to 30 with Graves' hyperthyroidism.

This clonotype was observed at least ten times. The chain couples TRBV28 to TRBJ2-5; no firm D call. Germline-derived CDR1 and CDR2 are MDHEN and SYDVKM. V shed 2 bases and J shed 2 bases, with 9 bases lying between them. There are 14 residues in the CDR3. The CDR3 sequence: CASSLTQPQETQYF. The CDR3 DNA is TGTGCCAGCAGTTTAACCCAGCCTCAAGAGACCCAGTACTTC.

The sample holds many counts of this clonotype. V gene TRBV28 combines with J gene TRBJ2-3, with 9 bases fitting TRBD1. The CDR3 has 14 amino acids. V trimming: 6 bases; J trimming: 7 bases; junction bases outside the gene matches: 8. CDR1 is MDHEN and CDR2 is SYDVKM in the germline V gene. CDR3 sequence: CASSRDREIHTQYF. CDR3 sequence (DNA): TGTGCCAGCAGCCGGGACAGGGAAATCCATACGCAGTATTTT.

V usage is TRBV7-9 and J usage is TRBJ2-5; the D gene is possibly TRBD2 (8 bases). From germline, CDR1 is SEHNR and CDR2 FQNEAQ (reference sequence). This CDR3 spans 16 amino acids. V shed 4 bases and J shed 5 bases, with 20 bases lying between them. In DNA, the CDR3 is TGTGCCAGCAGCTCCGACGGGAGGGGGCCCTGGGAGACCCAGTACTTC. Its protein is CASSSDGRGPWETQYF.

This clonotype occurred a few times. CDR3 sequence (DNA): TGTGCCAGCAGTTCCCCCGACAGGGGCGATGAAAAACTGTTTTTT. This sequence encodes CASSSPDRGDEKLFF. V gene TRBV27 combines with J gene TRBJ1-4; the match to TRBD1 covers 8 bases. V was clipped by 4 bases and J by 6 bases; unmatched bases: 7. Germline V lookup: CDR1 MNHEY, CDR2 SMNVEV (reference sequence). The CDR3 is 15 amino acids.

This clonotype was observed many times. The V call is TRBV12-3 or TRBV12-4, the J call TRBJ2-1; perhaps TRBD2 as D (6 bases). V lost 3 bases and J lost 5, with 8 bases in between. The CDR3 is 13 residues long. The CDR3 DNA follows: TGTGCCAGCAGTTTGAGGGAGGACAATGAGCAGTTCTTC. This sequence encodes CASSLREDNEQFF.

This clonotype was counted a few times. The V call is TRBV20-1, the J call TRBJ2-6; a weak D match, TRBD1 (6 bases). This CDR3 spans 19 amino acids. CDR1 DFQATT and CDR2 SNEGSKA come from the germline V gene (reference sequence). The V end lost 1 base, the J end lost 2 bases, and 21 bases lay between the germline ends. The CDR3 sequence: CSARVLTTRGKTGANVLTF. CDR3 nucleotide sequence: TGCAGTGCTAGAGTTCTTACCACCAGGGGAAAGACTGGGGCCAACGTCCTGACTTTC.

The CDR3 DNA follows: TGTGCCACCAGCAGAGGGGCAGGGGAAGTCTACGAGCAGTACTTC. The encoded protein is CATSRGAGEVYEQYF. The V call is TRBV15, the J call TRBJ2-7, with D tentatively TRBD1 (6 bases). The V end lost 1 base, the J end lost 3 bases, and 13 bases lay between the germline ends. Germline V lookup: CDR1 LNHNV, CDR2 YYDKDF (reference sequence). The CDR3 runs to 15 residues.

In its sample, this clonotype was seen many times. CDR3 sequence: CASSRLQGTLSNTEAFF. The CDR3 region has the DNA TGTGCCAGCAGCCGCCTACAGGGTACGCTATCGAACACTGAAGCTTTCTTT. The chain couples TRBV7-6 to TRBJ1-1; D might be TRBD1 (6 bases). CDR3 length: 17 amino acids. Trimming cost V 5 bases and J 1 base, with 20 bases left between them. Looked up from germline, CDR1 is SGHVS and CDR2 is FNYEAQ.

The rearrangement uses TRBV20-1 and TRBJ2-1, with a tentative D call TRBD2 (6 bases). The CDR3 contains 14 residues. Trimming left V 3 bases short and J 4 bases short, with 13 bases between. Germline V gives CDR1 DFQATT, CDR2 SNEGSKA (reference sequence). This chain's CDR3 is CSAREAGIYNEQFF. The CDR3 DNA is TGCAGTGCTAGGGAGGCGGGAATTTACAATGAGCAGTTCTTC.

The V gene is TRBV29-1, the J gene TRBJ2-5; no clear D. Trimming took off 0 bases at V and 4 bases at J, with 3 bases between the two ends. This CDR3 is 11 amino acids long. CDR1 is SQVTM and CDR2 is ANQGSEA in the germline V gene. The DNA of the CDR3 is TGCAGCGTTGAAGAACGAGAGACCCAGTACTTC. The encoded protein is CSVEERETQYF.

The rearrangement uses TRBV30 and TRBJ2-6; D is perhaps TRBD2 (7 bases). There are 17 residues in the CDR3. The V gene's germline CDR1 is GTSNPN and CDR2 SVGIG (reference sequence). Deletions cut 8 bases from V and 2 bases from J, with 22 bases between. This CDR3 is CALGPRGGSAGANVLTF. In nucleotides, the CDR3 is TGTGCCCTAGGGCCTAGGGGGGGCAGTGCTGGGGCCAACGTCCTGACTTTC.

This clonotype was detected a few times. This rearrangement joins TRBV18 to TRBJ1-5; 7 bases align to TRBD1. Germline V lookup: CDR1 KGHSH, CDR2 LQKENI. This CDR3 is built from 18 residues. V gave up 1 base and J gave up 2 bases; unmatched junction bases: 11. The CDR3 nucleotides are TGTGCCAGCTCACCACTAGGCCCAGGGGGGGCCGGCAATCAGCCCCAGCATTTT. Translated: CASSPLGPGGAGNQPQHF.

The sample holds a few counts of this clonotype. The rearrangement joins TRBV12-3 or TRBV12-4 to TRBJ2-2, with unresolved D. V was pared by 7 bases and J by 1 base, with 10 bases between. The CDR3 extends over 14 amino acids. CDR3 sequence: CASNLNGNTGELFF. In DNA, the CDR3 is TGTGCCAGCAATCTGAATGGGAACACCGGGGAGCTGTTTTTT.

This clonotype was recorded many times. The V call is TRBV7-8, the J call TRBJ2-7; D uncertain. Per the germline V gene, CDR1 is SGHVS and CDR2 is FQNEAQ. The CDR3 has 16 residues. V lost 3 bases and J lost 0, with 15 bases in between. CDR3 sequence: CASSLSSWHGSYEQYF. CDR3 nucleotides: TGTGCCAGCAGCTTGTCCTCTTGGCATGGCTCCTACGAGCAGTACTTC.

Regarding this clonotype: A much larger clone lies one base from this, so it may be a read error. The rearrangement links TRBV7-9 to TRBJ1-2, with D tentatively TRBD1 (6 bases). This CDR3 has 18 amino acids. Germline-derived CDR1 and CDR2 are SEHNR and FQNEAQ (reference sequence). Trimming left V 7 bases short and J 4 bases short, with 28 bases between. The CDR3 coding sequence is TGTGCCAGCAACTCCCCCATCTTAGACAGGCCCTTTACCTATGGCTACACCTTC. Encoded protein: CASNSPILDRPFTYGYTF.

A few counts support this clonotype. The rearrangement uses TRBV6-1 and TRBJ2-7; 9 bases align to TRBD1. The ends lost 0 bases at V and 3 bases at J; junction bases unmatched: 3. This CDR3 region has 15 residues. The germline gives CDR1 MNHNS, CDR2 SASEGT. CDR3 protein: CASSEAATGGYEQYF. CDR3 sequence (DNA): TGTGCCAGCAGTGAAGCGGCGACAGGGGGCTACGAGCAGTACTTC.

This clonotype showed up many times. The chain has TRBV12-3 or TRBV12-4 and TRBJ2-1; 9 nucleotides agree with TRBD2. With 6 bases clipped from V and 7 bases from J, the junction kept 7 bases outside the gene matches. This CDR3 contains 14 residues. DNA of the CDR3: TGTGCCAGCAGATTCCTAGCGGGGACAAATGAGCAGTTCTTC. It specifies CASRFLAGTNEQFF.

This clonotype was seen ten or more times. The CDR3, as DNA: TGTGCCAGCAGCCAAGAAAGTGGGGGAGCGGGCTATAGGGCTAACAATGAGCAGTTCTTC. Protein sequence: CASSQESGGAGYRANNEQFF. This rearrangement joins TRBV3-1 to TRBJ2-1, with TRBD2 as a possible D gene (6 bases). V was trimmed by 0 bases and J by 5 bases, leaving 26 bases between them. Germline lookup yields CDR1 LGHDT and CDR2 YNNKEL (reference sequence). The CDR3 loop spans 20 amino acids.

The rearrangement links TRBV20-1 to TRBJ2-3; 9 nucleotides match TRBD2. The CDR3 covers 16 residues. The V and J ends lost 2 bases and 2 bases, in that order; junction bases with no gene match: 8. From germline, CDR1 is DFQATT and CDR2 SNEGSKA (reference sequence). As DNA, the CDR3 is TGCAGTGCTAGATATGGGGCGGGAGGGTTCACAGATACGCAGTATTTT. It codes for CSARYGAGGFTDTQYF.

This clonotype was counted between two and nine times. The rearrangement links TRBV30 to TRBJ2-2; D is uncertain. The CDR3 is made up of 15 amino acids. Trimming took off 0 bases at V and 3 bases at J, with 11 bases between the two ends. Germline loops: CDR1 GTSNPN, CDR2 SVGIG (reference sequence). CDR3 nucleotide sequence: TGTGCCTGGAGTGTCATTTCCTGGGACACCGGGGAGCTGTTTTTT. It codes for CAWSVISWDTGELFF.

The table lists this clonotype with a few counts. The chain is built from TRBV18 and TRBJ2-1; 10 nucleotides agree with TRBD1. This CDR3 region has 16 residues. Germline CDR1 reads KGHSH; CDR2 reads LQKENI. The J segment lost 4 bases and the V segment lost 3 bases, leaving 6 bases of the junction unmatched. The CDR3 bases are TGTGCCAGCTCACCTCCCGGACAGGGGGTGTACAATGAGCAGTTCTTC. Its translation is CASSPPGQGVYNEQFF. Drawing the rest from reference TRBV18 and TRBJ2-1, the complete variable domain is NAGVMQNPRHLVRRRGQEARLRCSPMKGHSHVYWYRQLPEEGLKFMVYLQKENIIDESGMPKERFSAEFPKEGPSILRIQQVVRGDSAAYFCASSPPGQGVYNEQFFGPGTRLTVL.

This clonotype has more than one count but fewer than ten. The chain joins TRBV4-1 to TRBJ1-1; D possibly corresponds to TRBD1 (5 bases). Germline V CDR1 and CDR2: MGHRA, YSYEKL. V dropped 1 base and J dropped 3 bases, with 9 bases sitting between them. The CDR3 covers 14 residues. The CDR3 here is CASSQAGRDTEAFF. DNA for the CDR3: TGCGCCAGCAGCCAAGCGGGACGGGACACTGAAGCTTTCTTT.

CDR3 in amino acids: CASSLGWLAGNNEQFF. The DNA of the CDR3 is TGTGCCAGCAGCTTAGGTTGGCTAGCCGGCAACAATGAGCAGTTCTTC. The chain couples TRBV7-2 to TRBJ2-1; D possibly corresponds to TRBD2 (5 bases). CDR1 is SGHTA, CDR2 FQGNSA, per germline. The CDR3 has 16 residues. The ends were cut back, 1 base at V and 5 bases at J, with 15 bases in the middle.

The V gene is TRBV7-3, the J gene TRBJ2-2; TRBD2 matches 7 bases. The CDR3 runs to 15 residues. The ends lost 5 bases at V and 1 base at J; junction bases unmatched: 4. In germline, CDR1 is SGHTA, CDR2 FQGTGA. This CDR3 is CASSAREGNTGELFF. The CDR3 DNA is TGTGCCAGCAGCGCCAGGGAGGGGAACACCGGGGAGCTGTTTTTT.

Only a few counts were recorded for this clonotype. This sequence joins TRBV14 and TRBJ2-1; TRBD2 aligns across 9 bases. This CDR3 region has 15 residues. The germline CDR1 and CDR2 sequences are SGHDN and FVKESK. The V and J ends lost 1 base and 7 bases, in that order; junction bases with no gene match: 5. The CDR3 loop is CASSQVAGAGNEQFF. The CDR3, as DNA: TGTGCCAGCAGCCAAGTAGCGGGAGCGGGTAATGAGCAGTTCTTC.